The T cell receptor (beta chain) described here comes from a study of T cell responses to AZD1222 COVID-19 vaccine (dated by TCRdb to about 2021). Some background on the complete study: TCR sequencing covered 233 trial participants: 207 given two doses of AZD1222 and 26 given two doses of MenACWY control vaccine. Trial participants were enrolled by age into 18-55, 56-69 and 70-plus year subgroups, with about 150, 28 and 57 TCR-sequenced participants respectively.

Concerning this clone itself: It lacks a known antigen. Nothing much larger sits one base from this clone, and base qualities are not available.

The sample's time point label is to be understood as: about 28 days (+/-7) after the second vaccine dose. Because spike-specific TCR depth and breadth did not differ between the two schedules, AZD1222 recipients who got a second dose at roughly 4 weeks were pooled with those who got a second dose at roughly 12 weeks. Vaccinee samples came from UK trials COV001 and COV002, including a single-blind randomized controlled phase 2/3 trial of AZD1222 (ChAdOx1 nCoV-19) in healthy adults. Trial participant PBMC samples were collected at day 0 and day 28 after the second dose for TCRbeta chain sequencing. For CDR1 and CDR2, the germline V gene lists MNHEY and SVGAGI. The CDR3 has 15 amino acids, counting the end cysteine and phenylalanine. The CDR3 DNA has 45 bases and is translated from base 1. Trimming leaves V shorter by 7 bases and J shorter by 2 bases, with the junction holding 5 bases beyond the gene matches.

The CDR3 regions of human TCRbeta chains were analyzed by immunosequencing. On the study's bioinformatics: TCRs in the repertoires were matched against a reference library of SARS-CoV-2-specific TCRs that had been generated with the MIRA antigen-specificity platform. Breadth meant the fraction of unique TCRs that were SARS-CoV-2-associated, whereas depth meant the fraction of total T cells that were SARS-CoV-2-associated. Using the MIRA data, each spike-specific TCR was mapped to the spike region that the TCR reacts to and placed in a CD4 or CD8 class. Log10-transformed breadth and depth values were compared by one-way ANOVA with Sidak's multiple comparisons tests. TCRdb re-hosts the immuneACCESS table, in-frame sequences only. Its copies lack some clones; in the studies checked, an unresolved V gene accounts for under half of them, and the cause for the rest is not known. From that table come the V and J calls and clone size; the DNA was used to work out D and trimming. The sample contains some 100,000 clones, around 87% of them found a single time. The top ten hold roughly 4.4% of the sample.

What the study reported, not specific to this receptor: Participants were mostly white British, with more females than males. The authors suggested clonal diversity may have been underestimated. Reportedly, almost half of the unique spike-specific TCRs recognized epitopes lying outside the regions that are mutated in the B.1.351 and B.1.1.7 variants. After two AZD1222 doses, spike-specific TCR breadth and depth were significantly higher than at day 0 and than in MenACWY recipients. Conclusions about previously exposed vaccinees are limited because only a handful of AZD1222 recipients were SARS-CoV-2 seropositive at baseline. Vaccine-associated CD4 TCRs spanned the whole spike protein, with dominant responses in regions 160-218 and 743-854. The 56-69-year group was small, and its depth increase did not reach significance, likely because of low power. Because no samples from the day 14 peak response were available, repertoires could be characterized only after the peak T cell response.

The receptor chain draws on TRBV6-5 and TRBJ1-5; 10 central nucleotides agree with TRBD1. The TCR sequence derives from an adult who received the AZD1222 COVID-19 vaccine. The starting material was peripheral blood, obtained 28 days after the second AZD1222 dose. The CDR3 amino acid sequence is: CASNPGTGGNQPQHF. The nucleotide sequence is TGTGCCAGCAACCCCGGGACAGGGGGCAATCAGCCCCAGCATTTT.